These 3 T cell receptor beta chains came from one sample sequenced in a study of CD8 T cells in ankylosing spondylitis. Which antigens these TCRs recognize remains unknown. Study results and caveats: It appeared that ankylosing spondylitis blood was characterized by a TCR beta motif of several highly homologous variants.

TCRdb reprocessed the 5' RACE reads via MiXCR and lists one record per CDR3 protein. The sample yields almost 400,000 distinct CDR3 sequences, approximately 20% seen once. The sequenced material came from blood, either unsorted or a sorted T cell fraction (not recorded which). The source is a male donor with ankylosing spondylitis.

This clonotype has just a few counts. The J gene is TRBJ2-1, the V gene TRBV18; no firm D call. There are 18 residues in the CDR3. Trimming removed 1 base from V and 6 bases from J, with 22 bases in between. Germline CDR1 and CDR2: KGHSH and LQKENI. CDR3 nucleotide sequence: TGTGCCAGCTCACCACGTATTTCCCCAAAAGGGATTCGCAATGAGCAGTTCTTC. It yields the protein CASSPRISPKGIRNEQFF.

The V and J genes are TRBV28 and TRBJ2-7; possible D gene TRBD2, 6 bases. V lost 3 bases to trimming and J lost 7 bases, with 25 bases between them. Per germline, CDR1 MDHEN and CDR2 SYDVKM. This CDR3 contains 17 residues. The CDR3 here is CASSFGGRGMPFWEQYF. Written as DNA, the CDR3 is TGTGCCAGCAGTTTTGGGGGACGCGGGATGCCATTTTGGGAGCAGTACTTC.

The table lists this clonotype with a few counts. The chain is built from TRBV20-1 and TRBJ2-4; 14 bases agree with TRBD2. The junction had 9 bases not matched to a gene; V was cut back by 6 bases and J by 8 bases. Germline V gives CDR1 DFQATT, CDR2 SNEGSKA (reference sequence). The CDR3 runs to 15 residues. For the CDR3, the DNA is TGCAGTGCCGCGCACCCGGGACTAGCGGGAGACATTCAGTACTTC. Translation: CSAAHPGLAGDIQYF.